The 2 T cell receptor beta chains reported below all come from one sample, sequenced in a study of beta chain features in type 1 diabetes. Investigators reverse transcribed all isolated RNA, so they sequenced expressed TCRB transcripts. Sequencing used immunoSEQ multiplex PCR; TCRdb keeps in-frame clones, though not all of them. The sample has 900,000 or so clones; roughly 15% are singletons. Sample: naive CD4+ T cells from blood. Receptor source: a woman under 30 in good health.

This chain connects TRBV6-5 to TRBJ2-5; D perhaps matches TRBD1 (6 bases). Deletions cut 1 base from V and 2 bases from J, with 11 bases between. The V gene's germline CDR1 is MNHEY and CDR2 SVGAGI. The length of the CDR3 is 15 residues. CDR3 sequence: CASSYFGTTQETQYF. The DNA for the CDR3 is TGTGCCAGCAGTTACTTTGGGACAACACAAGAGACCCAGTACTTC.

This clone occurred a few times. This chain connects TRBV25-1 to TRBJ2-1; tentative D call: TRBD1 (5 bases). Trimming cost V 3 bases and J 9 bases, with 12 bases left between them. In germline, CDR1 is MGHDK, CDR2 SYGVNS. This CDR3 region has 13 residues. The chain's CDR3 is CASSDRTIGEQFF. CDR3 sequence (DNA): TGTGCCAGCAGTGACCGGACAATCGGTGAGCAGTTCTTC.